This paragraph reports one TCR beta chain. Its specificity is not known. This specimen comes from a study of T cells expressing NK-cell markers. Study overall: Sorted CD3+CD56+NKG2C+, CD3+CD56+NKG2C- and CD3+CD56-NKG2C+ T-cell subsets were beta-chain profiled. Study-level points and caveats: Of the CD8+ T cells in about 6 donors, roughly 1.0-7.5% belonged to dominant NKG2C+ clonotypes.

cDNA encoding TCR beta was synthesized via 5'RACE template switching incorporating UMIs. Reprocessing the 5' RACE reads, TCRdb reports a single entry for every CDR3 protein and omits DNA. This listing includes 550,000 to 600,000 distinct CDR3 sequences. This CDR3 region has 16 residues. Germline V gene sequence: CDR1 LGHDT, CDR2 YNNKEL (reference sequence). What was sequenced was blood T cells: a sorted CD56 or NKG2C T cell subset, CD4+ or CD8+ T cells, or bulk PBMC T cells (not recorded which). V and J are TRBV3-1 and TRBJ2-4. The TCR was taken from a man younger than 35 in good health. CDR3 protein: CASSQASLLAKNIQYF.